This T cell receptor beta chain was observed in a study of T cell changes during pregnancy in multiple sclerosis. Germline values: CDR1 MNHNS, CDR2 SASEGT. The junction had 5 bases not matched to a gene; V was cut back by 6 bases and J by 4 bases. CDR3 size: 13 residues. Libraries were prepared by immunoSEQ multiplex PCR; TCRdb keeps only in-frame clonotypes and omits some of them. This table has around 100,000 clones, approximately 92% appearing once. The rearrangement uses TRBV6-1 and TRBJ1-1; 7 positions match TRBD1. The sequence derives from a female donor with multiple sclerosis, enrolled in a pregnancy study. The sequenced sample was peripheral blood, obtained after pregnancy. CDR3 DNA sequence: TGTGCCAGCAGCGCCAGGGACAGCACTGAAGCTTTCTTT. This codes for CASSARDSTEAFF.